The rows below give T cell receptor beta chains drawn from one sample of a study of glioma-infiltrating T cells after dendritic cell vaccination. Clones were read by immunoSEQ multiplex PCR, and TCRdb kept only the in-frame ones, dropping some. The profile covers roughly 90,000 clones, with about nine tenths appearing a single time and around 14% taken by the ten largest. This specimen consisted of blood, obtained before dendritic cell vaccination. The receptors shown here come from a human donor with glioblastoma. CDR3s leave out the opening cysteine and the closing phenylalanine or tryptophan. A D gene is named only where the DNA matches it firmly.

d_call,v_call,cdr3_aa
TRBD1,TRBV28,ASSLRDRDTGELF
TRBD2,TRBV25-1,ASSETPSGDNEQF
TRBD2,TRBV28,ASSFSSGVTDTQY
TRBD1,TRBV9,ASSALGIPGQGSGNTIY
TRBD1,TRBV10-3,AIRGWDRLTGYGYT
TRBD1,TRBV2,ASIPVGRDRVYGYT
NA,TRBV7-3,ASSLTGRVETQY
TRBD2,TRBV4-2,ASSQVIGTSGYEQY
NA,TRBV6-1,ASSGGYTYEQY
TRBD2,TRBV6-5,ASSSGTSGGSRELF
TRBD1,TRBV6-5,ASSQPGTVPTWA
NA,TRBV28,ASSLPYYEQY
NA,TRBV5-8,ASSPRTALWGEQY
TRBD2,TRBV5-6,ASSRDQRGYTGELF
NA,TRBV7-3,ASSLGFGSRGETQY
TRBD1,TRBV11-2,ASSLSPDRETYEQY
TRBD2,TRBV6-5,ASSGSSGGPNEQF
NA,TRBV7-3,ASSPDSGELF
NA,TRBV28,ASNDPTDHNEQF
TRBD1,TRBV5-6,ASSPWGQGASSPLH
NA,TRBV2,ASSGIGGEPVEQY
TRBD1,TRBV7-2,ASSRQGRNTGELF
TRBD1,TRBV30,AWSQDRVGGNTIY
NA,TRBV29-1,SVIGGGPGTGELF
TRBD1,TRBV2,ASSPDRGDQPQH
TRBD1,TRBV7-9,ASSLIETGGTYEQY
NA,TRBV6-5,AAQVSSGANVLT
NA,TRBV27,ASSLVQGQPQH
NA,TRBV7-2,ASSHGQNLNYEQY
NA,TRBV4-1,ARQRRENTEAF